This T cell receptor beta chain emerged from a study of T cell repertoires in cytomegalovirus infection. This clonotype was counted only a few times. The target antigen is unknown. Study-wide findings and caveats: Within the response measured ex vivo, HLA-C-restricted CMV-specific TCR beta clonotypes were dominant. Frequencies of public TCR beta families were cumulated, and this identified carriers of CMV plus the relevant HLA.

V was trimmed by 0 bases and J by 10 bases, leaving 12 bases between them. The CDR3 is made up of 13 amino acids. The germline V gene has CDR1 SGHDN and CDR2 FVKESK. TCRdb redid the calling of the reads with MiXCR, one entry per CDR3 protein. The sample yields about 480,000 distinct CDR3 sequences, roughly 34% seen once. This specimen consisted of cultured PBMCs, obtained from culture after CMV antigen stimulation. The chain uses TRBV14 and TRBJ1-2, with D possibly being TRBD1 (5 bases). The sequence was collected from a human donor in good health (CMV status not recorded). Some clones in this sample may be carry-over from other donors' samples. CDR3 sequence reads: CASSQERTLPYTF. CDR3 in DNA: TGTGCCAGCAGCCAAGAAAGGACACTCCCCTACACCTTC.